This T cell receptor (beta chain) stems from a study of breast tumors, draining lymph nodes, adjacent tissues. This clonotype was observed at least ten times. No antigen is known for it. Study-wide points: Compared with basal-like, luminal-like tumors shared significantly more repertoire with nontumor tissue. Compared with lymph nodes, tumors were less diverse; compared with nontumor tissue, more.

CDR1 and CDR2 (germline): SGHTS, YDEGEE. The CDR3 loop spans 15 amino acids. V lost 0 bases, J lost 0 bases, and 6 bases lay in between. Each CDR3 protein gets one entry after TCRdb re-called the multiplex PCR reads with MiXCR. The table lists approximately 210,000 distinct CDR3 sequences, 30% to 35% of them singletons. The lymph nodes were axillary draining lymph nodes from breast cancer patients. The TCR was taken from a female donor with breast cancer. Some clones in this sample may be carry-over from other donors' samples. The sequenced sample was axillary lymph node tissue. This chain joins TRBV5-8 and TRBJ2-2, with D possibly matching TRBD1 (5 bases). CDR3 sequence reads: CASSLGTTNTGELFF. The CDR3 DNA is TGTGCCAGCAGCTTGGGGACAACGAACACCGGGGAGCTGTTTTTT.